This T cell receptor beta chain was identified during a study of control samples from healthy donors and cancer patients. CDR1 and CDR2 from the germline V gene are LGHDT and YNNKEL (reference sequence). The CDR3 has 16 residues. Trimming removed 6 bases from V and 0 bases from J; junction bases left unmatched: 4. The assay was immunoSEQ multiplex PCR, and TCRdb's table has in-frame clones only and misses some. The table includes about 150,000 clones, around 94% detected once. The sequence derives from a woman younger than 30 in good health. The sequencing input was blood. V usage is TRBV3-1 (or the pseudogene TRBV3-2) and J usage is TRBJ1-3; 11 positions match TRBD1. As DNA, the CDR3 is TGTGCCAGCAGTTGGACAGGGGGCTACTCTGGAAACACCATATATTTT. It yields the protein CASSWTGGYSGNTIYF.